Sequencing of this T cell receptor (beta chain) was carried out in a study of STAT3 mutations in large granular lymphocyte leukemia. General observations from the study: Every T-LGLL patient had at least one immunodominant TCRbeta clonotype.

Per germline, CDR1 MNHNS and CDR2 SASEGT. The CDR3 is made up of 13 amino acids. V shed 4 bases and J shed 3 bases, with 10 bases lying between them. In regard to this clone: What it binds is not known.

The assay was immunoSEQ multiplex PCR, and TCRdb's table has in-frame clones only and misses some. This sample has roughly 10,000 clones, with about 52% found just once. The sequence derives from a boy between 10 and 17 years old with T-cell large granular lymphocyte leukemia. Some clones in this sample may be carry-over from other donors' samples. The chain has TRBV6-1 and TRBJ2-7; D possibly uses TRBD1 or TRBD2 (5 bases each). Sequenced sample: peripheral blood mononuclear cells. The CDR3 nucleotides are TGTGCCAGCAGTGCAGGGACGGGCTACGAGCAGTACTTC. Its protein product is CASSAGTGYEQYF.